A single sample is the source of the 16 T cell receptor beta chains below, sequenced in a study of blood T cells in healthy people across ages. It was with a sample-barcoded 5' primer and a J-beta primer mix that a second PCR of roughly 6 to 12 cycles was run. TCRdb re-analysed the 5' RACE reads in MiXCR, keeping a single row per CDR3 protein. The sample has around 1,700,000 distinct CDR3 sequences, 28% seen once. Sequencing input: blood. The source of these receptors is a woman in her thirties in good health.

This clonotype was found a few times. The chain combines TRBV12-3 or TRBV12-4 with TRBJ2-2; no clear D. V was pared by 7 bases and J by 5 bases, with 14 bases between. This CDR3 comprises 14 residues. In DNA, the CDR3 is TGTGCCAGCATCCCCCAGCCGGGTACCGGGGAGCTGTTTTTT. Protein: CASIPQPGTGELFF.

The chain employs TRBV24-1 and TRBJ2-1; D may match TRBD1 or TRBD2 (5 bases each). Trimming cost V 2 bases and J 6 bases, with 16 bases left between them. CDR1 KGHDR and CDR2 SFDVKD come from the germline V gene. The CDR3 spans 16 residues. The CDR3 bases are TGTGCCACCAGTGATTCCTTCGAGGGAACAGGCAATGAGCAGTTCTTC. Its protein is CATSDSFEGTGNEQFF.

This clonotype was counted between two and nine times. The V gene is TRBV20-1, the J gene TRBJ2-3; 7 bases match TRBD2. With V trimmed by 0 bases and J by 5 bases, 5 bases remained unmatched. The CDR3 extends over 14 amino acids. Germline-derived CDR1 and CDR2 are DFQATT and SNEGSKA (reference sequence). The CDR3 nucleotides are TGCAGTGCTAGAGACCCTAGCGGCGGAGATACGCAGTATTTT. Residues: CSARDPSGGDTQYF.

The chain couples TRBV5-7 to TRBJ2-7; D remains unclear. TRBV5-7 is reported as an ORF; its role is uncertain. This CDR3 has 13 amino acids. The germline V and J ends were trimmed by 4 bases and 4 bases, with 12 bases remaining between them. The CDR3 nucleotides read TGTGCCAGCAGCGCTGGTCAGCGTTACGAGCAGTACTTC. Protein product: CASSAGQRYEQYF.

This clonotype appeared many times. V gene TRBV11-2 combines with J gene TRBJ2-1; D possibly uses TRBD1 or TRBD2 (9 bases each). CDR3 length equals 19 residues. CDR1 and CDR2 (germline): SGHAT, FQNNGV. Trimming cost V 3 bases and J 7 bases, with 28 bases left between them. The CDR3 DNA follows: TGTGCCAGCAGCTTGTACAGGGGGCAGGTTAGCGGGGGAGGGAATGAGCAGTTCTTC. Protein sequence: CASSLYRGQVSGGGNEQFF.

The DNA of the CDR3 is TGCAGCGTTGAGCTGGAGGACTCTGGGGCCAACGTCCTGACTTTC. Its translation: CSVELEDSGANVLTF. The rearrangement uses TRBV29-1 and TRBJ2-6, with D maybe TRBD2 (5 bases). The V gene's germline CDR1 is SQVTM and CDR2 ANQGSEA. This CDR3 is 15 amino acids long. Trimming removed 3 bases from V and 0 bases from J, with 9 bases in between.

The rearrangement uses TRBV9 and TRBJ2-7; TRBD1 agrees at 8 bases. Germline V gene data show CDR1 as SGDLS and CDR2 as YYNGEE. J was trimmed by 2 bases and V by 3 bases; bases with no gene match: 7. CDR3 length equals 15 residues. CDR3 sequence reads: CASSATPDRAYEQYF. The CDR3 coding sequence is TGTGCCAGCAGCGCCACACCGGACAGGGCCTACGAGCAGTACTTC.

This chain links TRBV6-5 with TRBJ2-3; 9 bases align to TRBD2. This CDR3 is 17 amino acids long. The V segment lost 0 bases and the J segment 11 bases; nucleotides outside the gene matches: 15. Germline V CDR1 and CDR2: MNHEY, SVGAGI. CDR3: CASSYSSSSGGTVGQYF. As DNA, the CDR3 is TGTGCCAGCAGTTACTCGTCTTCGAGCGGGGGGACCGTGGGGCAGTATTTT.

J is TRBJ1-5 and V is TRBV24-1, with TRBD1 as a possible D gene (6 bases). V was shortened by 4 bases and J by 3 bases, with 9 bases between the two germline ends. The CDR3 runs to 14 residues. Germline V gene sequence: CDR1 KGHDR, CDR2 SFDVKD. CDR3 residues: CATSDRGYNQPQHF. CDR3 DNA sequence: TGTGCCACCAGTGACAGGGGTTACAATCAGCCCCAGCATTTT.

This chain links TRBV5-1 with TRBJ2-5; D possibly matches TRBD1 or TRBD2 (6 bases each). The CDR3 loop spans 16 amino acids. The ends were cut back, 3 bases at V and 4 bases at J, with 19 bases in the middle. The germline V gene has CDR1 SGHRS and CDR2 YFSETQ. CDR3 loop: CASSSGSYPRGETQYF. Here the CDR3 DNA reads TGCGCCAGCAGCTCCGGGAGCTACCCCAGGGGAGAGACCCAGTACTTC.

The CDR3 region is CSATIAGGSYNEQFF. In nucleotides, the CDR3 is TGCAGTGCTACTATAGCGGGAGGCTCCTACAATGAGCAGTTCTTC. V usage is TRBV20-1 and J usage is TRBJ2-1; 10 nucleotides agree with TRBD2. Germline CDR1 DFQATT, CDR2 SNEGSKA (reference sequence). The junction had 3 bases not matched to a gene; V was cut back by 4 bases and J by 0 bases. This CDR3 has 15 residues.

This clonotype came up many times. The chain carries TRBV5-1 and TRBJ2-6; D unresolved. The length of the CDR3 is 14 residues. CDR1 is SGHRS and CDR2 is YFSETQ in the germline V gene. Trimming pared 7 bases from V and 0 bases from J, leaving 8 bases between. This CDR3 is CASRIRSGANVLTF. The CDR3 DNA reads TGCGCCAGCCGTATTCGCTCTGGGGCCAACGTCCTGACTTTC.

This clonotype was seen only a few times. This chain uses TRBV25-1 with TRBJ1-2; D might be TRBD1 (5 bases). The germline V and J ends were trimmed by 4 bases and 6 bases, with 15 bases remaining between them. Germline V gene sequence: CDR1 MGHDK, CDR2 SYGVNS. The CDR3 runs 14 residues. Written as DNA, the CDR3 is TGTGCCAGCAGTGTTCCGGGGCCAACGGATGGCTACACCTTC. It encodes CASSVPGPTDGYTF.

This clonotype was detected many times. V is TRBV12-3 or TRBV12-4 and J is TRBJ2-7; D possibly corresponds to TRBD1 (6 bases). The CDR3 spans 14 residues. Trimming took 0 bases from V and 6 from J, leaving 12 bases between them. The CDR3: CASSLAGTGREQYF. CDR3 sequence (DNA): TGTGCCAGCAGTTTAGCCGGTACAGGGCGCGAGCAGTACTTC.

This clonotype was seen repeatedly, ten times or more. J is TRBJ2-3 and V is TRBV24-1; 13 bases align to TRBD2. Germline CDR1 and CDR2: KGHDR and SFDVKD. Losses at the gene ends were 3 bases for V and 6 bases for J; bases not matched to a gene: 5. The CDR3 spans 16 residues. The DNA for the CDR3 is TGTGCCACCAGTGATCCGACTAGCGGGGGGACGGATACGCAGTATTTT. It translates to CATSDPTSGGTDTQYF.

The V gene is TRBV6-2 or TRBV6-3, the J gene TRBJ2-5, with D possibly being TRBD2 (6 bases). This CDR3 is 16 amino acids long. The germline CDR1 and CDR2 sequences are MNHEY and SVGEGT. V lost 6 bases and J 2 bases, leaving 19 bases between the germline ends. CDR3 sequence (DNA): TGTGCCAGCAGCCGGGGGTCGACAGTGATACAAGAGACCCAGTACTTC. Protein product: CASSRGSTVIQETQYF.